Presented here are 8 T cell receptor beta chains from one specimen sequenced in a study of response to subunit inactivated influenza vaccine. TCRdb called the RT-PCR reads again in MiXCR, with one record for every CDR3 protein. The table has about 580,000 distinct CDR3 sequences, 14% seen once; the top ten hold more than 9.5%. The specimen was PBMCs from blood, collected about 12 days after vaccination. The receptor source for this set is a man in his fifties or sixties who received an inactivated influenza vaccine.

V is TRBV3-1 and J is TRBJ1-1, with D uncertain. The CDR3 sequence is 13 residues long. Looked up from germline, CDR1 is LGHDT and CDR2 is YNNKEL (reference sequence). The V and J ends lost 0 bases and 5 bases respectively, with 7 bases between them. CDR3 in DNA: TGTGCCAGCAGCCAAGAAAGACGAACTGAAGCTTTCTTT. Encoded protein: CASSQERRTEAFF.

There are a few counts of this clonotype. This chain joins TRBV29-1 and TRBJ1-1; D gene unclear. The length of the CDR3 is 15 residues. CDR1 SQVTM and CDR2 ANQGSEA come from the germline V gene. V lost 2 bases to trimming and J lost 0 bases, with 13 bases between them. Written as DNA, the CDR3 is TGCAGCGTTGAATCGGCAGTTCAATTGAACACTGAAGCTTTCTTT. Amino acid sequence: CSVESAVQLNTEAFF.

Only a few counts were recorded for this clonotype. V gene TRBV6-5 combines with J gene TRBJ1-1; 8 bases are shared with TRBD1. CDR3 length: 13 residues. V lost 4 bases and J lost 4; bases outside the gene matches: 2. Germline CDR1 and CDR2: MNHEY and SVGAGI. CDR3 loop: CASSWTGFTEAFF. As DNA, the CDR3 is TGTGCCAGCAGTTGGACAGGGTTCACTGAAGCTTTCTTT.

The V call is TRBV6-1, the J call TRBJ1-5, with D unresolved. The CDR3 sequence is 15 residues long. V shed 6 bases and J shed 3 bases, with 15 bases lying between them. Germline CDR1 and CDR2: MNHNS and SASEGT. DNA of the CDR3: TGTGCCAGCAGACGTTCTGGGGAGTTCAATCAGCCCCAGCATTTT. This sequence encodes CASRRSGEFNQPQHF.

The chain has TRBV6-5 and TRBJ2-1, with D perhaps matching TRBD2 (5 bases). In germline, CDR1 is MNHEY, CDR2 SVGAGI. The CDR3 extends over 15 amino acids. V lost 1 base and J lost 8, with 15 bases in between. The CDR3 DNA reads TGTGCCAGCAGTTACTTTCGGGTTCCGCGGGATGAGCAGTTCTTC. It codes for CASSYFRVPRDEQFF.

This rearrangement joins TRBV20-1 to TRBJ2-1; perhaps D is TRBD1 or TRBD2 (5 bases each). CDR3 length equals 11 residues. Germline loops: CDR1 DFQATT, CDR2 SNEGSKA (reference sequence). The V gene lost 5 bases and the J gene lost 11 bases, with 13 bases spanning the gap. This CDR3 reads CSAPGGGKQFF. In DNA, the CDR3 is TGCAGTGCTCCCGGTGGGGGTAAGCAGTTCTTC.

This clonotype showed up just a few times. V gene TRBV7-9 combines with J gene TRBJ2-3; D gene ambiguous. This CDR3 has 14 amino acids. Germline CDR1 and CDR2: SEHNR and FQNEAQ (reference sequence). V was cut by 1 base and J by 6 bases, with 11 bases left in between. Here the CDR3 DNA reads TGTGCCAGCAGCTTAGTTGCGGCAGTGGATACGCAGTATTTT. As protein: CASSLVAAVDTQYF.

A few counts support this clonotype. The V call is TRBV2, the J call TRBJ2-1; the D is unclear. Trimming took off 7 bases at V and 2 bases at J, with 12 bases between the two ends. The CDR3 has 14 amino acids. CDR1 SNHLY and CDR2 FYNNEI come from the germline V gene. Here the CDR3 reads CASIERPTYNEQFF. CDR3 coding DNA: TGTGCCAGCATTGAGAGACCAACCTACAATGAGCAGTTCTTC.